This T cell receptor beta chain comes out of a study of T cell responses to AZD1222 COVID-19 vaccine. Looking at the study overall: The analysis combined second doses at about 4 or about 12 weeks.

On this clone: Its antigen is unknown.

Generated by immunoSEQ multiplex PCR, the TCRdb table keeps only in-frame clones and is missing some. The sample lists about 100,000 clones; about 93% were seen once. General study findings and limits: The donors showed a predominance of white British ancestry and of females, with possible underestimation of clonal diversity. Two doses of AZD1222 preceded a rise in Spike-specific TCR breadth and depth.

The V and J ends lost 2 bases and 3 bases respectively, with 4 bases between them. From germline, CDR1 is KGHSH and CDR2 LQKENI. CDR3 length: 12 residues. Sequences were derived from peripheral blood, sampled on day 0 of AZD1222 vaccination. The receptor was derived from an adult in good health. The rearrangement uses TRBV18 and TRBJ1-1; D is uncertain. CDR3 DNA sequence: TGTGCCAGCTCACCAGGGGACACTGAAGCTTTCTTT. This codes for CASSPGDTEAFF. Looking up the rest from reference TRBV18 and TRBJ1-1 gives the full variable domain: NAGVMQNPRHLVRRRGQEARLRCSPMKGHSHVYWYRQLPEEGLKFMVYLQKENIIDESGMPKERFSAEFPKEGPSILRIQQVVRGDSAAYFCASSPGDTEAFFGQGTRLTVV.